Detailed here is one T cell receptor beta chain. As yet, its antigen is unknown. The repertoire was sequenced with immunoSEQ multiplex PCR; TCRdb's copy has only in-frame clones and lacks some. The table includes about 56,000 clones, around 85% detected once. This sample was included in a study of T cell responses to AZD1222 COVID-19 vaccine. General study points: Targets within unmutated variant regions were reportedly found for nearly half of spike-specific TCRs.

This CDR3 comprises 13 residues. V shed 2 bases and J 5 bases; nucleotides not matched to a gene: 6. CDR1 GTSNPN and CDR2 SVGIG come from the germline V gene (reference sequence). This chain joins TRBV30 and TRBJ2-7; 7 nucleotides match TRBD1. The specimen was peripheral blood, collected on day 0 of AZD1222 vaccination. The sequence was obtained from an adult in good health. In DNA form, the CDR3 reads TGTGCCTGGAGTATCGACAGGGACGACGAGCAGTACTTC. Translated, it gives CAWSIDRDDEQYF.